The 21 T cell receptor beta chains in this list originate from one sample, sequenced in a study of PD-1 blockade in mismatch repair-deficient tumors. Sequencing was performed with immunoSEQ multiplex PCR; in TCRdb, only in-frame clones are kept and a portion is missing. The data contain 100,000 to 150,000 clones, 86% of them singletons. The sequencing used peripheral blood, collected 44 weeks after starting pembrolizumab. Source of these receptors: an adult with mismatch repair-deficient cancer.

The chain is built from TRBV28 and TRBJ2-1; TRBD2 is a possible D gene (6 bases). This CDR3 is built from 16 residues. The V gene lost 7 bases and the J gene lost 0 bases, with 16 bases spanning the gap. Germline CDR1 is MDHEN and CDR2 is SYDVKM. The CDR3 loop reads CASTPSGSGSYNEQFF. CDR3 bases: TGTGCCAGCACCCCTTCGGGTAGCGGCTCCTACAATGAGCAGTTCTTC. Complete variable domain (other parts from reference TRBV28 and TRBJ2-1): DVKVTQSSRYLVKRTGEKVFLECVQDMDHENMFWYRQDPGLGLRLIYFSYDVKMKEKGDIPEGYSVSREKKERFSLILESASTNQTSMYLCASTPSGSGSYNEQFFGPGTRLTVL.

The chain recombines TRBV11-2 with TRBJ2-1, with 8 positions matching TRBD2. This CDR3 is 17 amino acids long. The germline gives CDR1 SGHAT, CDR2 FQNNGV. With 0 bases clipped from V and 6 bases from J, the junction kept 10 bases outside the gene matches. CDR3 residues: CASSLDLGGLVPNEQFF. CDR3 bases: TGTGCCAGCAGCTTAGACCTTGGGGGACTAGTCCCCAATGAGCAGTTCTTC.

This clone has only one observation. The rearrangement joins TRBV27 to TRBJ2-7; the match to TRBD1 covers 8 bases. There are 20 residues in the CDR3. With V trimmed by 5 bases and J by 0 bases, 21 bases remained unmatched. Germline V lookup: CDR1 MNHEY, CDR2 SMNVEV (reference sequence). The DNA of the CDR3 is TGTGCCAGCAGTCTCGAACCGGGACAGGTCGCGCGGCCTCTCTCCTACGAGCAGTACTTC. It translates to CASSLEPGQVARPLSYEQYF.

J is TRBJ2-7 and V is TRBV19; TRBD2 matches 8 bases. Germline CDR1 LNHDA, CDR2 SQIVND (reference sequence). V dropped 5 bases and J dropped 1; count of bases not matched to a gene: 4. The CDR3 runs 14 residues. The CDR3, as DNA: TGTGCCAGTAGTCGAGCGGGAGAGTCCTACGAGCAGTACTTC. Amino acids: CASSRAGESYEQYF.

The chain carries TRBV7-9 and TRBJ2-1; D might be TRBD2 (6 bases). Germline lookup yields CDR1 SEHNR and CDR2 FQNEAQ (reference sequence). The CDR3 runs 14 residues. V gave up 7 bases and J gave up 9 bases, with 19 bases separating them. CDR3 protein: CASTSPASAGEQFF. In DNA form, the CDR3 reads TGTGCCAGCACCTCCCCTGCTAGCGCTGGTGAGCAGTTCTTC.

This clone showed up just once. The V and J genes are TRBV7-7 and TRBJ1-5; D is perhaps TRBD1 (5 bases). This CDR3 has 15 residues. Germline values: CDR1 SSHAT, CDR2 FNYEAQ (reference sequence). Trimming left V 4 bases short and J 0 bases short, with 10 bases between. The CDR3 nucleotides are TGTGCCAGCAGCTCCGACAGACATAGCAATCAGCCCCAGCATTTT. As protein: CASSSDRHSNQPQHF.

The CDR3 nucleotides read TGCGCCAGCAGCTCGTTGGGTGACGTTGGCTACACCTTC. Translated: CASSSLGDVGYTF. The V call is TRBV5-1, the J call TRBJ1-2; D unclear. Germline assignment: CDR1 SGHRS and CDR2 YFSETQ. The length of the CDR3 is 13 residues. With 3 bases removed from V and 7 bases from J, the gap between germline ends came to 13 bases.

This rearrangement joins TRBV7-9 to TRBJ2-7; D may be TRBD1 or TRBD2 (5 bases each). There are 14 residues in the CDR3. Trimming removed 6 bases from V and 3 bases from J, with 15 bases in between. Germline loops: CDR1 SEHNR, CDR2 FQNEAQ (reference sequence). The CDR3 loop reads CASSGGVGDYEQYF. CDR3 in DNA: TGTGCCAGCAGTGGGGGAGTTGGGGACTACGAGCAGTACTTC.

The chain links TRBV19 to TRBJ2-3; the D call may be TRBD1 or TRBD2 (5 bases each). The CDR3 runs 17 residues. Germline V gives CDR1 LNHDA, CDR2 SQIVND (reference sequence). V was pared by 4 bases and J by 2 bases, with 19 bases between. The CDR3 DNA reads TGTGCCAGTAGTAGCCTCCTACCGGGACCCCTCACAGATACGCAGTATTTT. Translating it yields CASSSLLPGPLTDTQYF.

The chain uses TRBV19 and TRBJ2-6, with TRBD1 identical over 8 bases. The junction had 8 bases not matched to a gene; V was cut back by 10 bases and J by 0 bases. This CDR3 has 16 amino acids. Germline-derived CDR1 and CDR2 are LNHDA and SQIVND (reference sequence). The CDR3 here is CATRGLDSSGANVLTF. Here the CDR3 DNA reads TGTGCCACCAGGGGGCTCGACTCCTCTGGGGCCAACGTCCTGACTTTC. Variable domain in full (rest from reference TRBV19 and TRBJ2-6): DGGITQSPKYLFRKEGQNVTLSCEQNLNHDAMYWYRQDPGQGLRLIYYSQIVNDFQKGDIAEGYSVSREKKESFPLTVTSAQKNPTAFYLCATRGLDSSGANVLTFGAGSRLTVL.

DNA of the CDR3: TGTGCCTGGGGGACAGTAAGTAGGGATACGCAGTATTTT. Translated: CAWGTVSRDTQYF. The J gene is TRBJ2-3, the V gene TRBV30, with TRBD1 identical over 7 bases. V trimming: 5 bases; J trimming: 6 bases; junction bases outside the gene matches: 8. CDR1 and CDR2 from the germline V gene are GTSNPN and SVGIG (reference sequence). The CDR3 sequence is 13 residues long.

In the case of this clone: One end of the junction is discordant with germline, which a read error may explain. CDR3 protein: CASSVGLAAYNEQFF. CDR3 in DNA: TGTGCTAGCAGCGTAGGACTAGCGGCTTACAATGAGCAGTTCTTC. The chain links TRBV7-7 to TRBJ2-1; 10 bases align to TRBD2. From germline, CDR1 is SSHAT and CDR2 FNYEAQ (reference sequence). The CDR3 spans 15 residues.

This rearrangement joins TRBV11-2 to TRBJ2-4; D is perhaps TRBD1 (5 bases). This CDR3 is built from 13 residues. Germline CDR1 reads SGHAT; CDR2 reads FQNNGV. Trimming shortened V by 6 bases and J by 8 bases, and 14 bases separated the two germline ends. The CDR3 bases are TGTGCCAGCAGAGGGGCCGGATGGGACATTCAGTACTTC. Translated, it gives CASRGAGWDIQYF.

J is TRBJ2-7 and V is TRBV7-8, with TRBD1 identical over 11 bases. CDR1 and CDR2 from the germline V gene are SGHVS and FQNEAQ. The CDR3 has 16 residues. The V and J ends lost 1 base and 2 bases, in that order; junction bases with no gene match: 4. The CDR3, as DNA: TGTGCCAGCAGCTTAGTCTCGGGACAGGGGGCCTACGAGCAGTACTTC. This translates into CASSLVSGQGAYEQYF.

J is TRBJ2-1 and V is TRBV7-2; TRBD1 aligns across 7 bases. In germline, CDR1 is SGHTA, CDR2 FQGNSA. This CDR3 is 16 amino acids long. V dropped 5 bases and J dropped 14; count of bases not matched to a gene: 21. CDR3 DNA: TGTGCCAGCAGCCCCAGACAGGGCCCGATTTTTGGATTCGAGTTCTTC. Translating it yields CASSPRQGPIFGFEFF. Combining the CDR3 with reference TRBV7-2 and TRBJ2-1 gives the whole variable domain GAGVSQSPSNKVTEKGKDVELRCDPISGHTALYWYRQSLGQGLEFLIYFQGNSAPDKSGLPSDRFSAERTGGSVSTLTIQRTQQEDSAVYLCASSPRQGPIFGFEFFGPGTRLTVL.

V usage is TRBV27 and J usage is TRBJ1-5, with 9 bases aligning to TRBD1. This CDR3 contains 16 residues. V trimming: 2 bases; J trimming: 1 base; junction bases outside the gene matches: 3. Per germline, CDR1 MNHEY and CDR2 SMNVEV (reference sequence). CDR3 nucleotides: TGTGCCAGCAGTTTACTGGGGACAGGGAGCAATCAGCCCCAGCATTTT. Encoded protein: CASSLLGTGSNQPQHF.

The V gene is TRBV19, the J gene TRBJ1-5; a weak D match, TRBD1 (6 bases). The CDR3 sequence is 15 residues long. Between the trimmed V and J ends, which lost 5 bases and 4 bases, there was a span of 15 bases. Germline CDR1 is LNHDA and CDR2 is SQIVND (reference sequence). In DNA, the CDR3 is TGTGCCAGTAGTCTTGGGGGCGGCGGGAATCAGCCCCAGCATTTT. As protein: CASSLGGGGNQPQHF.

The V gene is TRBV4-1, the J gene TRBJ2-4; weak D call: TRBD2 (5 bases). Trimming cost V 2 bases and J 8 bases, with 10 bases left between them. This CDR3 has 13 amino acids. Germline V lookup: CDR1 MGHRA, CDR2 YSYEKL. The CDR3 sequence is CASSQSLVDIQYF. The CDR3 region has the DNA TGCGCCAGCAGCCAATCACTAGTTGACATTCAGTACTTC.

This clone was recorded only once. The genes are TRBV6-6 and TRBJ1-1; D possibly corresponds to TRBD1 (5 bases). V was pared by 4 bases and J by 4 bases, with 10 bases between. The V gene's germline CDR1 is MNHNY and CDR2 SVGAGI (reference sequence). This CDR3 spans 13 amino acids. CDR3 bases: TGTGCCAGCAGTTCCCAGGGTTTCACTGAAGCTTTCTTT. Amino acids: CASSSQGFTEAFF.

The CDR3 DNA reads TGTGCCACCAGCAGTTTTAGACAGGGGGCAGACTATGGCTACACCTTC. Translated: CATSSFRQGADYGYTF. The V call is TRBV15, the J call TRBJ1-2; 10 bases are shared with TRBD1. The CDR3 covers 16 residues. From germline, CDR1 is LNHNV and CDR2 YYDKDF (reference sequence). The J segment lost 3 bases and the V segment lost 3 bases, leaving 7 bases of the junction unmatched.

The chain carries TRBV4-3 and TRBJ2-3, with 11 bases fitting TRBD2. Germline loops: CDR1 LGHNA, CDR2 YSLEER. Trimming took 2 bases from V and 6 from J; bases not matched to a gene: 13. The CDR3 sequence is 18 residues long. The CDR3, as DNA: TGCGCCAGCAGCCAATATCCCCTAACTAGCGGGAGTACGGATACGCAGTATTTT. This sequence encodes CASSQYPLTSGSTDTQYF.